This TCR beta chain emerged from a study of T cells in localized non-small cell lung cancer. This CDR3 comprises 15 residues. The germline gives CDR1 SGHDT, CDR2 YYEEEE. V was cut by 1 base and J by 7 bases, with 17 bases left in between. Overall study results and limits: A raised T cell density in blood coincided with lengthier overall survival. Only one tumor region was sequenced, so heterogeneity remains possible. Uninvolved adjacent lung showed peak T cell clonality, exceeding tumor.

With regard to this clone: No antigen is known for it.

TCRdb keeps only in-frame clones here, not all; method: immunoSEQ multiplex PCR. The table lists 65,000 to 95,000 clones, around 80% of them singletons, with less than 20% in the top ten. This TCR came from a man aged 35 to 69 with stage II squamous cell lung carcinoma. V usage is TRBV5-6 and J usage is TRBJ1-1; possibly TRBD1 for D (5 bases). Sequencing used PBMCs, obtained before any cancer treatment. Written as DNA, the CDR3 is TGTGCCAGCAGCTTGCCCCAGGGCGGAAGAAGTGAAGCTTTCTTT. Translated, it gives CASSLPQGGRSEAFF.